This record looks at one T cell receptor beta chain sequence and its context. The record originates from a study of CDR3 diversity in severe acne. The CDR3 has 12 residues. V lost 5 bases to trimming and J lost 8 bases; unmatched junction nucleotides: 5. Germline V CDR1 and CDR2: LNHDA, SQIVND (reference sequence). Via MiXCR, TCRdb re-called the PCR reads, giving one row per CDR3 protein. The sample holds approximately 90,000 distinct CDR3 sequences, under 55% seen once. The source of this sequence is a male donor with severe acne vulgaris. The chain uses TRBV19 and TRBJ1-1; 7 bases are a match to TRBD1. Source material: blood. CDR3: CASSVTGTEAFF. The CDR3 coding sequence is TGTGCCAGTAGTGTGACAGGGACCGAAGCTTTCTTT.